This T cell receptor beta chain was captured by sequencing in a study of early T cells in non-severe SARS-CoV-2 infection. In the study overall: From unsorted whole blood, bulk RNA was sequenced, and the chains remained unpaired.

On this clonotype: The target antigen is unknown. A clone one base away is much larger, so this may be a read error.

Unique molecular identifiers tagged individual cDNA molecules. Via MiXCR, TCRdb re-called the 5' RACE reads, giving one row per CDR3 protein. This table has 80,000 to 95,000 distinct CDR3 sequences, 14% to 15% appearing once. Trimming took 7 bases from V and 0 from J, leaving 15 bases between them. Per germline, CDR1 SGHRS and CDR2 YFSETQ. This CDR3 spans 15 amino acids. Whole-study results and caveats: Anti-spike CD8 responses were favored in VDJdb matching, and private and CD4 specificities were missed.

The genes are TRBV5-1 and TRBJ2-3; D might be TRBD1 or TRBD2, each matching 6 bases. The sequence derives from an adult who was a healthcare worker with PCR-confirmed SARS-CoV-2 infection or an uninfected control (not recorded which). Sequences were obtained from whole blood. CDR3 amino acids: CASQGRGTSTDTQYF. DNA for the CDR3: TGCGCCAGCCAGGGGCGGGGCACTAGCACAGATACGCAGTATTTT.